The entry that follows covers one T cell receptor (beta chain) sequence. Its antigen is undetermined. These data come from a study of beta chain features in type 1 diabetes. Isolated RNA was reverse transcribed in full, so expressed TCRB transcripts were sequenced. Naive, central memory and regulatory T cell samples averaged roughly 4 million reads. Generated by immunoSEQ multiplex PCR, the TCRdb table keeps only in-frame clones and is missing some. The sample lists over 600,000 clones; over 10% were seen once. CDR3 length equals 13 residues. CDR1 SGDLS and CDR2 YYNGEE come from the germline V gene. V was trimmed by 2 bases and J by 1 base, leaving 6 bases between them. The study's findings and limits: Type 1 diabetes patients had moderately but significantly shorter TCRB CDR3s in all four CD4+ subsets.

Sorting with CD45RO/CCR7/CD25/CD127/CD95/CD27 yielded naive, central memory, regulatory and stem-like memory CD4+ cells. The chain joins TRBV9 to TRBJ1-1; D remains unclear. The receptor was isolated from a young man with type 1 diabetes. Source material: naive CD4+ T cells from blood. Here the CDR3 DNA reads TGTGCCAGCAGCGTCGACCAGAACACTGAAGCTTTCTTT. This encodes CASSVDQNTEAFF.